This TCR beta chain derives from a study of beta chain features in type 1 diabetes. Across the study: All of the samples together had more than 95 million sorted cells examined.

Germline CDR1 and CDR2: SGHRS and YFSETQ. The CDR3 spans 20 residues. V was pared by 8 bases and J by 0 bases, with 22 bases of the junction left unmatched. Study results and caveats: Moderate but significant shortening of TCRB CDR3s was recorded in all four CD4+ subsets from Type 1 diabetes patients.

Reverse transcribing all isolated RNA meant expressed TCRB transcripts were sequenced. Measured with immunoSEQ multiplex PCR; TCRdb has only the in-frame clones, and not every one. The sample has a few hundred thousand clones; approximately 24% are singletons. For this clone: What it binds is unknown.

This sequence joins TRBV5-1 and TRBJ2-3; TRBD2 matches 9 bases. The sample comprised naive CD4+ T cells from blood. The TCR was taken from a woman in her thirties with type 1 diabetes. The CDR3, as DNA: TGCGCCAGTCTTGGCGGAGAAGGCCTAGCGGGAAAAGGGAGCACAGATACGCAGTATTTT. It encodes CASLGGEGLAGKGSTDTQYF.